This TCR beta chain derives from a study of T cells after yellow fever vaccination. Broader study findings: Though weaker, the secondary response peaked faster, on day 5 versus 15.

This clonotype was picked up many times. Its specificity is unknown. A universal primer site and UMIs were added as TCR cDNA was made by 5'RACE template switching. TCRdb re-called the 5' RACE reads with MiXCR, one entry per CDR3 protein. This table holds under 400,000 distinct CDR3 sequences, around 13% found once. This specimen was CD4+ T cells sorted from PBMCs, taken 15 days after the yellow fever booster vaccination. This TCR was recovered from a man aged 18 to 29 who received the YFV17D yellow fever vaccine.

The CDR3 DNA sequence: TGTGCCGGCGGGACTAGCTACACCGGGGAGCTGTTTTTT. Its translation: CAGGTSYTGELFF. The V and J genes are TRBV7-2 and TRBJ2-2, with 9 bases fitting TRBD2. Losses at the gene ends were 11 bases for V and 3 bases for J; bases not matched to a gene: 4. This CDR3 spans 13 amino acids. Germline assignment: CDR1 SGHTA and CDR2 FQGNSA. Together with reference TRBV7-2 and TRBJ2-2, the CDR3 gives the full variable domain: GAGVSQSPSNKVTEKGKDVELRCDPISGHTALYWYRQSLGQGLEFLIYFQGNSAPDKSGLPSDRFSAERTGGSVSTLTIQRTQQEDSAVYLCAGGTSYTGELFFGEGSRLTVL.